The 3 T cell receptor beta chains below were found in one sample sequenced in a study of blood T cell repertoires in COVID-19. Sequencing was performed with immunoSEQ multiplex PCR; in TCRdb, only in-frame clones are kept and a portion is missing. The sample lists tens of thousands of clones, about 87% occurring once. The specimen was peripheral blood. The receptor source for this set is a middle-aged man with active COVID-19.

V and J are TRBV28 and TRBJ2-1; 9 nucleotides align to TRBD1. V lost 7 bases to trimming and J lost 10 bases; unmatched junction nucleotides: 5. The CDR3 extends over 12 amino acids. Germline V gives CDR1 MDHEN, CDR2 SYDVKM. CDR3 in DNA: TGTGCCAGCAAAACAGGGGGCGAGGAGCAGTTCTTC. This encodes CASKTGGEEQFF.

The rearrangement joins TRBV27 to TRBJ2-5; TRBD2 is a possible D gene (6 bases). CDR3 length: 14 amino acids. Trimming left V 1 base short and J 5 bases short, with 11 bases between. Germline CDR1 reads MNHEY; CDR2 reads SMNVEV (reference sequence). The CDR3 nucleotides read TGTGCCAGCAGTTTATGGGACTCGGGGGAGACCCAGTACTTC. Its translation: CASSLWDSGETQYF.

V usage is TRBV7-2 and J usage is TRBJ2-3; the match to TRBD2 covers 11 bases. The CDR3 loop spans 16 amino acids. Germline lookup yields CDR1 SGHTA and CDR2 FQGNSA. The ends lost 6 bases at V and 1 base at J; junction bases unmatched: 6. The CDR3 DNA follows: TGTGCCAGCAGGATTGTTAGCGGGAGGGGCACAGATACGCAGTATTTT. As protein: CASRIVSGRGTDTQYF.